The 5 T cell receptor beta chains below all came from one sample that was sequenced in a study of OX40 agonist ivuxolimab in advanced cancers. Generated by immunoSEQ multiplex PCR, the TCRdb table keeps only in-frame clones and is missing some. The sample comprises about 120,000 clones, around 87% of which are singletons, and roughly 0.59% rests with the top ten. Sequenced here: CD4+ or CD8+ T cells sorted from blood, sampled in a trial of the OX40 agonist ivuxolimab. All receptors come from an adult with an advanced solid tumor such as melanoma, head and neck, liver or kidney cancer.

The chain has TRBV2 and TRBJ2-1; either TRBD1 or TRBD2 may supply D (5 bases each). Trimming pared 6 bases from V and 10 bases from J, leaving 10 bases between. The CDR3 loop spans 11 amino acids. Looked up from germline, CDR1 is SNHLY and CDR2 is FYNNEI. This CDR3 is CASRGTAEQFF. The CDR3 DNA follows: TGTGCCAGCAGGGGGACGGCCGAGCAGTTCTTC. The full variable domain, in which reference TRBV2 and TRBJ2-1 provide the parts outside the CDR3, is EPEVTQTPSHQVTQMGQEVILRCVPISNHLYFYWYRQILGQKVEFLVSFYNNEISEKSEIFDDQFSVERPDGSNFTLKIRSTKLEDSAMYFCASRGTAEQFFGPGTRLTVL.

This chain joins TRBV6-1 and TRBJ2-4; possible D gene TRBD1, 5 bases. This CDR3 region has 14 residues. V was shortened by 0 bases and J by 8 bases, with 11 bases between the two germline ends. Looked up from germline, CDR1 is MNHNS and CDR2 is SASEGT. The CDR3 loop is CASSEAEGADIQYF. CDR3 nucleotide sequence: TGTGCCAGCAGTGAAGCGGAAGGGGCTGACATTCAGTACTTC.

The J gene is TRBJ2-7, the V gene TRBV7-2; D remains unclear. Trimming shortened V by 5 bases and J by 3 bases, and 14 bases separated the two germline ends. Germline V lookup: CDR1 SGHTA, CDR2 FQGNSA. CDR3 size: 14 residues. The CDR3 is CASSPGRVNYEQYF. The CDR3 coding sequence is TGTGCCAGCAGCCCCGGACGGGTTAACTACGAGCAGTACTTC.

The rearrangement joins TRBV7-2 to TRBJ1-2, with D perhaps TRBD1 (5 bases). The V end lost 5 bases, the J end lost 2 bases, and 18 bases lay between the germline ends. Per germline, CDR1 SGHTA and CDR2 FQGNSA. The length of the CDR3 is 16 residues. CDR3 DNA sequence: TGTGCCAGCAGCCTCCACGCAGGGAGTCTAAACTATGGCTACACCTTC. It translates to CASSLHAGSLNYGYTF.

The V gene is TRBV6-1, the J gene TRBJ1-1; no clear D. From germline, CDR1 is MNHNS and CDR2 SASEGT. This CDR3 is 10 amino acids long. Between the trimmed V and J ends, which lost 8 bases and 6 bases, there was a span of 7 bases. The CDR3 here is CASGQAEAFF. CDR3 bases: TGTGCCAGCGGGCAGGCTGAAGCTTTCTTT.